This T cell receptor (beta chain) was sequenced during a study of blood T cell repertoires in COVID-19. For the study at large: Specimens from acute and convalescent COVID-19 originated in the United States, Italy and Spain. T cells, B-cell-depleted T cells, or PBMCs provided the cDNA or gDNA that served as material.

Sequencing was performed with immunoSEQ multiplex PCR; in TCRdb, only in-frame clones are kept and a portion is missing. Of around 99,000 clones in the sample, less than 85% were seen once. This CDR3 has 14 amino acids. V lost 6 bases and J lost 0, with 11 bases in between. The germline gives CDR1 MNHEY, CDR2 SVGAGI. The sample was peripheral blood. The receptor was isolated from an elderly woman with active or convalescent COVID-19. The V gene is TRBV6-5, the J gene TRBJ2-5, with D perhaps TRBD1 (6 bases). CDR3 coding DNA: TGTGCCAGCAGCAGGGGACGTAACCAAGAGACCCAGTACTTC. Amino acid sequence: CASSRGRNQETQYF.